This T cell receptor (beta chain) was found in a study of OX40 agonist ivuxolimab in advanced cancers. Study-wide background: Ivuxolimab was administered intravenously to patients at 0.01 to 10 mg/kg every 2 weeks. Aged roughly 23 to 79 with a mean of around 60 years, they were around 83% male.

Sequenced by immunoSEQ multiplex PCR; TCRdb stores in-frame clones only, minus some. Among around 61,000 clones, over 80% were seen once, and the ten largest hold roughly 21%. This clonotype was obtained from an adult with an advanced solid tumor such as melanoma, head and neck, liver or kidney cancer. The material was CD4+ or CD8+ T cells sorted from blood, obtained in a trial of the OX40 agonist ivuxolimab.

CDR3 loop: CASSATGDTEAFF. The CDR3 DNA reads as TGTGCCAGCAGTGCTACAGGAGACACTGAAGCTTTCTTT. The chain uses TRBV6-5 and TRBJ1-1; TRBD1 is a possible D gene (5 bases). From germline, CDR1 is MNHEY and CDR2 SVGAGI. The CDR3 is 13 amino acids. Trimming took off 5 bases at V and 3 bases at J, with 10 bases between the two ends.